This is a list of T cell receptor beta chains from one sample in a study of T-cell memory formation after mild COVID-19. TCRdb analysed the 5' RACE reads with MiXCR anew, one entry per CDR3 protein. The profile shows approximately 300,000 distinct CDR3 sequences, less than 20% of them singletons. Sequencing was carried out using PBMCs or a T cell subset sorted from them (not recorded which). These receptors all come from a man between 18 and 35 years old who had mild COVID-19 (a few samples of this study predate the infection). Cell type and time point are not known. The conserved cysteine and the conserved F or W are not part of the CDR3 here. Fields, in order: J gene, V gene, CDR3 protein.

TRBJ2-2 TRBV24-1 ATSDYRDGAGGNTGELF
TRBJ2-1 TRBV6-1 ASSDRGTDGDEQF
TRBJ2-1 TRBV7-3 ASSLRVSINEQF
TRBJ2-7 TRBV12-3/TRBV12-4 ASSLGPHYEQY
TRBJ2-7 TRBV4-3 ASSQGGGTGFSYEQY
TRBJ2-2 TRBV5-1 ASRGGADTGELF
TRBJ2-5 TRBV20-1 SARGRLLGTQY
TRBJ1-2 TRBV12-3/TRBV12-4 ASSLTGGIYGYT
TRBJ2-1 TRBV11-2 ASSLDWTGAYNEQF
TRBJ2-1 TRBV5-1 ASRRNRESSYNEQF
TRBJ2-3 TRBV7-9 ASSERTGLDTQY
TRBJ2-5 TRBV7-7 ASRQDARETQY
TRBJ2-2 TRBV7-9 ASSGWTGGRTGELF
TRBJ2-3 TRBV12-3/TRBV12-4 ASSLLGQGYRSDTQY
TRBJ2-5 TRBV29-1 SFSDRDIQETQY
TRBJ2-3 TRBV6-5 ASSYVGGSTDTQY
TRBJ2-4 TRBV5-1 ASSLFASGLQAKNIQY